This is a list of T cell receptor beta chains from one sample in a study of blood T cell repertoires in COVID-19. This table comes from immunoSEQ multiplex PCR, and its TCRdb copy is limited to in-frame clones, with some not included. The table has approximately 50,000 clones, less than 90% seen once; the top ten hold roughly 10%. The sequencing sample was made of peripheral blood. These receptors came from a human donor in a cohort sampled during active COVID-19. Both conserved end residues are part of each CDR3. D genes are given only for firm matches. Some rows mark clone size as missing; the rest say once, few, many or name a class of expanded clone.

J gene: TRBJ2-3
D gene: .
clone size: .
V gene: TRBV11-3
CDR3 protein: CASSLEGRSDTDTQYF
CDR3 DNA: TGTGCCAGCAGCTTAGAGGGCCGTTCGGACACAGATACGCAGTATTTT

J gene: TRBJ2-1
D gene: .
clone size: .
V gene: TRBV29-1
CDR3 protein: CSAPSWYEQFF
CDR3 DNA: TGCAGCGCCCCTAGTTGGTATGAGCAGTTCTTC

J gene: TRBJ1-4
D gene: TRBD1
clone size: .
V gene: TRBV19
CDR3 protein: CASNPTGVNEKLFF
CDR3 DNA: TGTGCCAGTAACCCGACAGGGGTGAATGAAAAACTGTTTTTT

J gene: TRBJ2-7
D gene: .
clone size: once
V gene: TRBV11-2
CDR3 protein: CASSLEQGRYYEQYF
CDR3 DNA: TGTGCCAGCAGCTTAGAGCAGGGCCGCTACTACGAGCAGTACTTC

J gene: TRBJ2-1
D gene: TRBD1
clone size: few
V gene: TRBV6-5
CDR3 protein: CASSYSQTGYHEQFF
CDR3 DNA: TGTGCCAGCAGTTACTCTCAGACAGGGTACCATGAGCAGTTCTTC

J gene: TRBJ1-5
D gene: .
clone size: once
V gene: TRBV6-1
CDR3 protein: CASSDRGLYNQPQHF
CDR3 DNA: TGTGCCAGCAGTGATCGGGGATTGTACAATCAGCCCCAGCATTTT

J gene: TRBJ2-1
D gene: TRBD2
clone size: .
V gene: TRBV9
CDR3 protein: CASSPPSGRAAYNEQFF
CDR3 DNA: TGTGCCAGCAGCCCCCCTAGCGGGAGGGCCGCCTACAATGAGCAGTTCTTC

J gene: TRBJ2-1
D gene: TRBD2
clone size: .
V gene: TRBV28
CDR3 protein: CASSLGEGLYNEQFF
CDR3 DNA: TGTGCCAGCAGTTTAGGGGAGGGCCTCTACAATGAGCAGTTCTTC

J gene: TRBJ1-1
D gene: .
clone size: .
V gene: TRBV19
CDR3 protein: CATSGLLNTEAFF
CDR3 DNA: TGTGCCACCTCGGGACTCCTGAACACTGAAGCTTTCTTT

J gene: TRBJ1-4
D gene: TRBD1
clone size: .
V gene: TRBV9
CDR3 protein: CASSVRQGTGEKLFF
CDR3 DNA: TGTGCCAGCAGCGTGCGACAGGGGACCGGTGAAAAACTGTTTTTT

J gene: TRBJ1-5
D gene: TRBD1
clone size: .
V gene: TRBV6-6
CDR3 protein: CASKEGQGENQPQHF
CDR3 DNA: TGTGCCAGCAAGGAGGGGCAGGGGGAGAATCAGCCCCAGCATTTT

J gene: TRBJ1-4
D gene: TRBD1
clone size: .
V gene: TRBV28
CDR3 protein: CASSLGQGGYNEKLFF
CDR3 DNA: TGTGCCAGCAGTTTAGGACAAGGGGGCTACAATGAAAAACTGTTTTTT

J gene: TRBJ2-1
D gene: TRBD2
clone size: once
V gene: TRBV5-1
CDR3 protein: CASSLEVAGFNEQFF
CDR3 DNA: TGCGCCAGCAGCTTGGAGGTAGCGGGATTTAATGAGCAGTTCTTC

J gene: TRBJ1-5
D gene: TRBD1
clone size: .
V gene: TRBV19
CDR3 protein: CASSIRDRNQPQHF
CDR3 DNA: TGTGCCAGTAGTATTAGGGACAGAAATCAGCCCCAGCATTTT

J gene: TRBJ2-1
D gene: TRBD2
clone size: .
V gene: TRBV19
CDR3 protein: CASSIVRAGGGEQFF
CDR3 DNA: TGTGCCAGTAGTATTGTGCGAGCGGGAGGGGGTGAGCAGTTCTTC

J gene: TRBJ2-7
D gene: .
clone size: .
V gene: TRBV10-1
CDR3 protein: CASSESTGNYEQYF
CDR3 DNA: TGCGCCAGCAGTGAGTCAACGGGGAACTACGAGCAGTACTTC

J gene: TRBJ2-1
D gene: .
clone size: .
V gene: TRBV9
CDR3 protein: CASSAPRGGSYFRGEQFF
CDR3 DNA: TGTGCCAGCAGCGCTCCGAGAGGAGGGTCCTACTTTCGGGGGGAGCAGTTCTTC

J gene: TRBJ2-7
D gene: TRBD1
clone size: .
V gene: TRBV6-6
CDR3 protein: CASSKPGQGLYYEQYF
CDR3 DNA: TGTGCCAGCAGTAAACCGGGACAGGGTCTGTACTACGAGCAGTACTTC

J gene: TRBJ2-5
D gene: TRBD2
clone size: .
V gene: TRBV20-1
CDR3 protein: CSGREAETQYF
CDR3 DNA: TGCAGTGGCCGGGAGGCCGAGACCCAGTACTTC

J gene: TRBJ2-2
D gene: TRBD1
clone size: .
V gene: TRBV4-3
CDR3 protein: CASSQRMPGQGTYTGELFF
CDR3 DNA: TGCGCCAGCAGCCAACGCATGCCGGGACAGGGGACCTACACCGGGGAGCTGTTTTTT

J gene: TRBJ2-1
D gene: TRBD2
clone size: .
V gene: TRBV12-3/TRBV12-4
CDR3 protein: CASSASGRGRFF
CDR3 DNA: TGTGCCAGCTCGGCTAGCGGGAGAGGGAGGTTCTTC

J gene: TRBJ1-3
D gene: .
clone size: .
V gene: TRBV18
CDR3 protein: CASSPTNSGNTIYF
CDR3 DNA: TGTGCCAGCTCACCAACAAACTCTGGAAACACCATATATTTT

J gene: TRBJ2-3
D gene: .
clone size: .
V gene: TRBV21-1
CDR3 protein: CASSNKKGGSPDTQYF
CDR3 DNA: TGTGCCAGCAGCAACAAGAAGGGCGGGAGCCCAGATACGCAGTATTTT

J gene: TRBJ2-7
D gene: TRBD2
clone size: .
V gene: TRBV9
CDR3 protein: CASSVGGGGEQYF
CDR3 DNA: TGTGCCAGCAGCGTAGGGGGGGGAGGGGAGCAGTACTTC

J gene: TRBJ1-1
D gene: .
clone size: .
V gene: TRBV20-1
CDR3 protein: CSASGGSPRTEAFF
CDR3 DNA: TGCAGTGCTAGTGGTGGCAGTCCCCGCACTGAAGCTTTCTTT

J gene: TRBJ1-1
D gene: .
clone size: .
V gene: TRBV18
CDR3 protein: CASSRFGREAFF
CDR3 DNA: TGTGCCAGCTCCCGATTTGGGAGGGAAGCTTTCTTT

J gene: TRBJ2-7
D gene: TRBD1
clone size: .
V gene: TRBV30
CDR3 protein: CAWSVLGQGDEQYF
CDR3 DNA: TGTGCCTGGAGTGTGCTTGGTCAGGGGGACGAGCAGTACTTC

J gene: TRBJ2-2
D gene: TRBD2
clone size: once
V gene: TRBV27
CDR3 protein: CASSFQPRDFGRGELFF
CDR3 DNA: TGTGCCAGCAGTTTCCAACCCCGGGACTTCGGGAGGGGGGAGCTGTTTTTT

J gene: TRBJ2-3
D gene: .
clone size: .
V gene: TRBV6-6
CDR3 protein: CASSYERATQYF
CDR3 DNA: TGTGCCAGCAGTTACGAGAGGGCTACGCAGTATTTT

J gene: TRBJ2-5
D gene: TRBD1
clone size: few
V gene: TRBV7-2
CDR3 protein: CASSLGQAETQYF
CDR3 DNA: TGTGCCAGCAGCCTAGGACAGGCGGAGACCCAGTACTTC

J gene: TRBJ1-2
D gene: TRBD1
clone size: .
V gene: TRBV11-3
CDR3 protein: CASSLRTGPYGYTF
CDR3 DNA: TGTGCCAGCAGCTTAAGGACAGGGCCCTATGGCTACACCTTC

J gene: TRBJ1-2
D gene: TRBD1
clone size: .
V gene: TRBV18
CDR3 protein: CASSPLGDRGGYTF
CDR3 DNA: TGTGCCAGCTCACCACTTGGTGACAGGGGGGGCTACACCTTC

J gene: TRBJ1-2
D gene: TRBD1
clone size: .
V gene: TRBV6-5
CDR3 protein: CASSTGGNGYGYTF
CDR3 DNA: TGTGCCAGCAGTACAGGGGGGAATGGGTATGGCTACACCTTC

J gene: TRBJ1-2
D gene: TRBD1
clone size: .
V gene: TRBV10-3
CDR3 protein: CAITRTGGHYGYTF
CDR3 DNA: TGTGCCATCACCCGGACAGGGGGCCACTATGGCTACACCTTC

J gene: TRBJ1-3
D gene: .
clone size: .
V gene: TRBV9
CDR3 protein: CASSVAMGQGGGNTIYF
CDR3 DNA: TGTGCCAGCAGCGTAGCTATGGGCCAGGGAGGTGGAAACACCATATATTTT

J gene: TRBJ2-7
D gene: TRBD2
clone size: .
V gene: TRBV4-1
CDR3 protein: CASSQFTAGGPDEQYF
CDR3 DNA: TGCGCCAGCAGCCAATTCACAGCGGGAGGGCCGGACGAGCAGTACTTC

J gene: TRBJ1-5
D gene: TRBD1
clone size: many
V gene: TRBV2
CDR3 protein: CASSSQGGYVQPQHF
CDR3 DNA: TGTGCCAGCAGTTCACAGGGGGGTTACGTTCAGCCCCAGCATTTT

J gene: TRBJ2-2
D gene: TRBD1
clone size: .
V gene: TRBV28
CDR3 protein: CASSPLRGRTGELFF
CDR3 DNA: TGTGCCAGCAGCCCTCTCAGGGGGCGCACCGGGGAGCTGTTTTTT

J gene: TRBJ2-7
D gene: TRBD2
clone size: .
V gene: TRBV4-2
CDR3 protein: CASSQIGTSGSGSYEQYF
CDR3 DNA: TGTGCCAGCAGCCAGATAGGGACTAGCGGGAGTGGGTCATACGAGCAGTACTTC

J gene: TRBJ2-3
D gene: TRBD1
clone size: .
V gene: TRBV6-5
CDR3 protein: CASRWGQGVADTQYF
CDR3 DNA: TGTGCCAGCAGGTGGGGACAGGGGGTAGCAGATACGCAGTATTTT

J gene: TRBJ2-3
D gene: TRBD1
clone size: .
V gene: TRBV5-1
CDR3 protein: CASLRGGTGGQDTQYF
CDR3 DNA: TGCGCCAGCCTCAGGGGCGGGACAGGGGGCCAGGATACGCAGTATTTT

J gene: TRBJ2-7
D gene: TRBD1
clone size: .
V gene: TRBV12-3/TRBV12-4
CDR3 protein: CASSPSLTGKYF
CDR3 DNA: TGTGCCAGCAGTCCCTCCCTGACAGGGAAGTACTTC

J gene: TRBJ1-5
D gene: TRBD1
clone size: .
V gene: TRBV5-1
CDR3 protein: CASSTGSGQPQHF
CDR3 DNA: TGCGCCAGCTCGACAGGGTCCGGGCAGCCCCAGCATTTT

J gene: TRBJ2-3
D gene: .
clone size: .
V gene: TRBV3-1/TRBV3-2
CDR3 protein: CASSLRASGYTDTQYF
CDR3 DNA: TGTGCCAGCAGCCTTAGGGCCTCGGGGTACACAGATACGCAGTATTTT

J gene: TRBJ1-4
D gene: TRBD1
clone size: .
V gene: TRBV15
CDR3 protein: CATSREDRGLSNEKLFF
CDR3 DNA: TGTGCCACCAGCAGAGAGGACAGGGGGCTTTCTAATGAAAAACTGTTTTTT

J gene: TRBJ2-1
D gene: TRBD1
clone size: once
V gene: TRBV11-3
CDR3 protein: CASSLVPGQGSYNEQFF
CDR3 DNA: TGTGCCAGCAGCTTAGTCCCAGGACAGGGGTCATACAATGAGCAGTTCTTC

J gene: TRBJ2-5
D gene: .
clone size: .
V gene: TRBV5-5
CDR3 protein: CASSLLGETQYF
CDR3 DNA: TGTGCCAGCAGCTTGCTGGGCGAGACCCAGTACTTC

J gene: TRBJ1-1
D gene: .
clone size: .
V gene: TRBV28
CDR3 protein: CASSFPSSDGESGKAFF
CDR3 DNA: TGTGCCAGCAGTTTCCCATCATCGGACGGAGAGTCGGGAAAAGCTTTCTTT

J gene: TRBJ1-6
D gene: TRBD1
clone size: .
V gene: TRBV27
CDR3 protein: CASSRGRSSPLHF
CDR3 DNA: TGTGCCAGCTCCAGGGGGCGCAGTTCACCCCTCCACTTT

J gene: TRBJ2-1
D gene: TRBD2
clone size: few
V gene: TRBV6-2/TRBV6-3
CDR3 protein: CASSYPRGGRRDFSHNEQFF
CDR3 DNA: TGTGCCAGCAGTTACCCCCGGGGCGGGAGGAGAGACTTTTCCCACAATGAGCAGTTCTTC

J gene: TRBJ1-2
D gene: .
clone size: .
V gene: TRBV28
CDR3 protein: CASSSPRGWRGYTF
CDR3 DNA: TGTGCCAGCAGTTCCCCCCGGGGTTGGAGAGGCTACACCTTC

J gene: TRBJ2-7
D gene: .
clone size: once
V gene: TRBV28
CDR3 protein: CASSNGQTYEQYF
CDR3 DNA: TGTGCCAGCAGTAACGGACAGACCTACGAGCAGTACTTC

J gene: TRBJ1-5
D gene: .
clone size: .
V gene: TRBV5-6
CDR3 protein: CASSLNGFRGNQPQHF
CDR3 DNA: TGTGCCAGCAGCTTGAACGGGTTCAGGGGCAATCAGCCCCAGCATTTT

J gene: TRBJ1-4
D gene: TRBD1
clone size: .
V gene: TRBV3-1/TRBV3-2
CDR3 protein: CASSTGPGGDEKLFF
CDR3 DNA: TGTGCCAGCAGCACCGGGCCAGGGGGCGATGAAAAACTGTTTTTT

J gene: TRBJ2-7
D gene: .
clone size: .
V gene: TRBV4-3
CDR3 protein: CASSPQAAGHYEQYF
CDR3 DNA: TGCGCCAGCAGCCCCCAGGCAGCGGGACACTACGAGCAGTACTTC